The source of this T cell receptor (beta chain) is a study of T cell responses to AZD1222 COVID-19 vaccine. Across the whole study: Researchers grouped second doses given at about 4 or about 12 weeks into one pool.

Clones were read by immunoSEQ multiplex PCR, and TCRdb kept only the in-frame ones, dropping some. The sample lists some 190,000 clones, around 92% occurring once. Regarding this clone: What it binds is unknown.

With 0 bases removed from V and 15 bases from J, the gap between germline ends came to 12 bases. The CDR3 extends over 12 amino acids. CDR1 is SEHNR and CDR2 is FQNEAQ in the germline V gene (reference sequence). Regarding the study as a whole: Just a handful of AZD1222 recipients tested seropositive at baseline. Donors were largely white British and mainly female; clonal diversity was possibly underestimated. Regions left unmutated in variants are reportedly the target of nearly half of spike-specific TCRs.

This sequence joins TRBV7-9 and TRBJ2-1; D could derive from TRBD1 or TRBD2 (6 bases each). The source of this sequence is an adult in good health. The material was peripheral blood, obtained on day 0 of AZD1222 vaccination. The CDR3 DNA is TGTGCCAGCAGCTTAGCGCAGGAGGGGGGGTTCTTC. Translated: CASSLAQEGGFF.